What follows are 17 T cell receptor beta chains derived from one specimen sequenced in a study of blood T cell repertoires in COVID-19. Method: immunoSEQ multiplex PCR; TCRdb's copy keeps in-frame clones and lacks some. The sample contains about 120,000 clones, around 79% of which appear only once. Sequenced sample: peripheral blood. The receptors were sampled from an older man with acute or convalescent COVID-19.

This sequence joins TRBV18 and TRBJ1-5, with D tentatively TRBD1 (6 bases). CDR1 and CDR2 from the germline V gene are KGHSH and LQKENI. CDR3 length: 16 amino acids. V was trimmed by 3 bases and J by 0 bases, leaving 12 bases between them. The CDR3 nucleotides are TGTGCCAGCTCACCGAATTCGGACAGTAGCAATCAGCCCCAGCATTTT. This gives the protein CASSPNSDSSNQPQHF.

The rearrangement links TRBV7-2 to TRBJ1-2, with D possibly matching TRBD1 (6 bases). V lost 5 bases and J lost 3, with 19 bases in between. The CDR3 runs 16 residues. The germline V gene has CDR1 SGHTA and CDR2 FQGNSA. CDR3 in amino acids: CASSPGGGARYYGYTF. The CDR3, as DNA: TGTGCCAGCAGCCCGGGGGGGGGCGCGAGGTACTATGGCTACACCTTC.

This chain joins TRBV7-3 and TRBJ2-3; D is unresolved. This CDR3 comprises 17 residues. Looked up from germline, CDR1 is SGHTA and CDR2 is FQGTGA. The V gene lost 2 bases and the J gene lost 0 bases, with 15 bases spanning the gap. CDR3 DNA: TGTGCCAGCAGCTTAGGTGGTCGGAGTTCTAGCACAGATACGCAGTATTTT. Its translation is CASSLGGRSSSTDTQYF. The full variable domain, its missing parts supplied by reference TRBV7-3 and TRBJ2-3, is GAGVSQTPSNKVTEKGKYVELRCDPISGHTALYWYRQSLGQGPEFLIYFQGTGAADDSGLPNDRFFAVRPEGSVSTLKIQRTERGDSAVYLCASSLGGRSSSTDTQYFGPGTRLTVL.

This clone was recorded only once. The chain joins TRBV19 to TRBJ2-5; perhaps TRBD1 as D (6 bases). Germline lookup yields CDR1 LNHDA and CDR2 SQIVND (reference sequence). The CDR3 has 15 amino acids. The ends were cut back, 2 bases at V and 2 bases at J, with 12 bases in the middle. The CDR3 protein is CASSIRGQSQETQYF. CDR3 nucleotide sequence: TGTGCCAGTAGTATACGTGGACAGTCGCAAGAGACCCAGTACTTC.

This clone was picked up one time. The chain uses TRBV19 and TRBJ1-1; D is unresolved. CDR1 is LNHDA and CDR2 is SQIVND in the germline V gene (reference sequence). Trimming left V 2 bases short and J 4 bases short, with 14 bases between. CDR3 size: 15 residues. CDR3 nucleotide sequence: TGTGCCAGTAGTATAAACGCGGGCGGGTTCACTGAAGCTTTCTTT. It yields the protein CASSINAGGFTEAFF.

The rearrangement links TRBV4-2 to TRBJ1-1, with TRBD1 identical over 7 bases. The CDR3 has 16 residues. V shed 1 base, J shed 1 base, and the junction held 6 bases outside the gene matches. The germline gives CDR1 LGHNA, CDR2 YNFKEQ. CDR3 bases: TGTGCCAGCAGCCAAGGAGTGGGACAGACGAACACTGAAGCTTTCTTT. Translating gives CASSQGVGQTNTEAFF.

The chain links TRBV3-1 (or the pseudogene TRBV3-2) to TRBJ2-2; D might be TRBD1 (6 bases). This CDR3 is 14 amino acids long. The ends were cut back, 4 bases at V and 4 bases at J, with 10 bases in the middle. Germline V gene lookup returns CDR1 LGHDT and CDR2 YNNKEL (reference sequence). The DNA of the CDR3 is TGTGCCAGCAGCCCTCGGACAGCCACCGGGGAGCTGTTTTTT. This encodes CASSPRTATGELFF.

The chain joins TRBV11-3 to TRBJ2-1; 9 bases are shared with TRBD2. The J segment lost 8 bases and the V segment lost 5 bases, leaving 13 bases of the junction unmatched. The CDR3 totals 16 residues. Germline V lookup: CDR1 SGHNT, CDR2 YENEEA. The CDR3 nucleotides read TGTGCCAGCAGCCTAGGGGGCGGGGGGGCTAGGTATGAGCAGTTCTTC. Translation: CASSLGGGGARYEQFF.

CDR3 sequence reads: CASTPFQGRDEQYF. As DNA, the CDR3 is TGTGCCAGCACCCCTTTCCAGGGAAGGGACGAGCAGTACTTC. This chain links TRBV6-5 with TRBJ2-7; the D gene is possibly TRBD1 (5 bases). V was cut by 7 bases and J by 5 bases, with 18 bases left in between. CDR1 is MNHEY, CDR2 SVGAGI, per germline. The CDR3 length is 14 residues.

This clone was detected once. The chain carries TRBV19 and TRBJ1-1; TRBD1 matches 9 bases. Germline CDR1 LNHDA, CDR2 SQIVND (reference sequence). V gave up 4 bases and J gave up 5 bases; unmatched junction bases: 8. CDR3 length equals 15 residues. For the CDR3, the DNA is TGTGCCAGTAGTAACATACAGGGGGCGGTTACTGAAGCTTTCTTT. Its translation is CASSNIQGAVTEAFF.

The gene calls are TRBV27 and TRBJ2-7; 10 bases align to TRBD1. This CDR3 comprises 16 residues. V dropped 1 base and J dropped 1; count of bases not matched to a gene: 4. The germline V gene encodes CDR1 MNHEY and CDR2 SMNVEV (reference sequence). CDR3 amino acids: CASSLFGTGVSYEQYF. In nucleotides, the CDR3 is TGTGCCAGCAGTTTATTCGGGACAGGGGTTTCCTACGAGCAGTACTTC.

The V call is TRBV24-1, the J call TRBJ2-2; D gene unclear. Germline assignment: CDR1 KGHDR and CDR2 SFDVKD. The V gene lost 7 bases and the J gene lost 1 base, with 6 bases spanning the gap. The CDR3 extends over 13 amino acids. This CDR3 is CATRAGNTGELFF. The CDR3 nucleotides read TGTGCCACCAGGGCAGGGAACACCGGGGAGCTGTTTTTT.

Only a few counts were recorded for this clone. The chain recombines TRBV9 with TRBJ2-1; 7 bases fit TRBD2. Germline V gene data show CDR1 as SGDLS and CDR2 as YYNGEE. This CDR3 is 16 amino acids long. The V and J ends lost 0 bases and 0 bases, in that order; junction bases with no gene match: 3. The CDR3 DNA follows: TGTGCCAGCAGCGTAGCTGGGAGGGGCTCCTACAATGAGCAGTTCTTC. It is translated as CASSVAGRGSYNEQFF. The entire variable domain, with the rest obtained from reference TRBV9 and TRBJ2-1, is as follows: DSGVTQTPKHLITATGQRVTLRCSPRSGDLSVYWYQQSLDQGLQFLIQYYNGEERAKGNILERFSAQQFPDLHSELNLSSLELGDSALYFCASSVAGRGSYNEQFFGPGTRLTVL.

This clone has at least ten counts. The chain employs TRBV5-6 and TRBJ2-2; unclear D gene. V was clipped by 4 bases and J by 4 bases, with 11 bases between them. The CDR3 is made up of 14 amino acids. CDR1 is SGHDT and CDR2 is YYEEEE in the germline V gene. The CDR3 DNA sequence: TGTGCCAGCAGCCAACGCCTAGTCACCGGGGAGCTGTTTTTT. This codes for CASSQRLVTGELFF. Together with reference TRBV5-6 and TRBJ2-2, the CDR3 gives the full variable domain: DAGVTQSPTHLIKTRGQQVTLRCSPKSGHDTVSWYQQALGQGPQFIFQYYEEEERQRGNFPDRFSGHQFPNYSSELNVNALLLGDSALYLCASSQRLVTGELFFGEGSRLTVL.

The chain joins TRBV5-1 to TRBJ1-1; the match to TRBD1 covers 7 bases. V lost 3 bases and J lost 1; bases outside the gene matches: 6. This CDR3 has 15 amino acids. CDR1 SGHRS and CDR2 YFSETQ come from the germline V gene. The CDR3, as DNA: TGCGCCAGCAGCTCCCGACAGGGAAAGAACACTGAAGCTTTCTTT. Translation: CASSSRQGKNTEAFF.

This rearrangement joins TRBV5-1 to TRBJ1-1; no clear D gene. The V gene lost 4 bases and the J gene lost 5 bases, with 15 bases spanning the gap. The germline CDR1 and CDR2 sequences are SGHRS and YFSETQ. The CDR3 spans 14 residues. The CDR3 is CASSPGGGETEAFF. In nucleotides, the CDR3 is TGCGCCAGCAGCCCCGGTGGCGGAGAGACTGAAGCTTTCTTT.

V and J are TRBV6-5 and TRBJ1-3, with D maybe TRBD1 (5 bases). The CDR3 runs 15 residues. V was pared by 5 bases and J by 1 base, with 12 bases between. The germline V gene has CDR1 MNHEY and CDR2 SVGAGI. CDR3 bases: TGTGCCAGCAGTAACCCACAGGTTTCTGGAAACACCATATATTTT. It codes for CASSNPQVSGNTIYF.